Each of the 11 T cell receptor beta chains below was sequenced from the same sample in a study of CD8 T cells in ankylosing spondylitis. Via MiXCR, TCRdb re-called the 5' RACE reads, giving one row per CDR3 protein. Among roughly 130,000 distinct CDR3 sequences listed, 7.5% to 9.5% were seen once. Sample: synovial fluid, either unsorted or a sorted T cell fraction (not recorded which). These receptor sequences come from a male donor with ankylosing spondylitis.

This clonotype has a count of ten or more. The CDR3 DNA reads TGTGCCAGCAGCCCAAGGATGAACACTGAAGCTTTCTTT. This translates into CASSPRMNTEAFF. The chain recombines TRBV7-2 with TRBJ1-1; D is unresolved. Germline loops: CDR1 SGHTA, CDR2 FQGNSA. Deletions cut 5 bases from V and 0 bases from J, with 7 bases between. The CDR3 sequence is 13 residues long. Variable domain in full (rest from reference TRBV7-2 and TRBJ1-1): GAGVSQSPSNKVTEKGKDVELRCDPISGHTALYWYRQSLGQGLEFLIYFQGNSAPDKSGLPSDRFSAERTGGSVSTLTIQRTQQEDSAVYLCASSPRMNTEAFFGQGTRLTVV.

At least ten counts were recorded for this clonotype. The chain has TRBV7-2 and TRBJ2-4; no clear D. The CDR3 is 16 amino acids. Germline lookup yields CDR1 SGHTA and CDR2 FQGNSA. Trimming pared 1 base from V and 0 bases from J, leaving 10 bases between. The DNA for the CDR3 is TGTGCCAGCAGCTTAGTCGACGGCCTAGCCAAAAACATTCAGTACTTC. The encoded protein is CASSLVDGLAKNIQYF.

This clonotype has at least ten counts. The J gene is TRBJ1-5, the V gene TRBV7-2, with 7 bases matching TRBD1. The ends lost 3 bases at V and 5 bases at J; junction bases unmatched: 4. The CDR3 loop spans 14 amino acids. CDR1 is SGHTA, CDR2 FQGNSA, per germline. CDR3 protein: CASSFGTAHQPQHF. CDR3 nucleotide sequence: TGTGCCAGCAGCTTCGGGACAGCCCATCAGCCCCAGCATTTT.

This clonotype appeared a few times. V usage is TRBV7-2 and J usage is TRBJ2-3, with D tentatively TRBD2 (6 bases). Germline assignment: CDR1 SGHTA and CDR2 FQGNSA. V dropped 5 bases and J dropped 4 bases, with 16 bases sitting between them. The CDR3 sequence is 15 residues long. The chain's CDR3 is CASSPGQPGADTQYF. CDR3 DNA sequence: TGTGCCAGCAGCCCCGGACAACCGGGGGCAGATACGCAGTATTTT.

This rearrangement joins TRBV7-2 to TRBJ2-1; D gene uncertain. This CDR3 comprises 14 residues. The germline gives CDR1 SGHTA, CDR2 FQGNSA. V gave up 6 bases and J gave up 0 bases, with 9 bases separating them. Here the CDR3 DNA reads TGTGCCAGCAGTCTTTTACCCTCCTACAATGAGCAGTTCTTC. It yields the protein CASSLLPSYNEQFF.

This clonotype was seen a single time. The genes are TRBV29-1 and TRBJ2-5; 9 bases line up with TRBD2. This CDR3 region has 15 residues. Germline trimming cut 4 bases from V and 4 bases from J; bases unmatched to any gene: 10. Germline V gives CDR1 SQVTM, CDR2 ANQGSEA. The DNA for the CDR3 is TGCAGCGTTGCTCTAGCGGGGAGGTGGCGAGAGACCCAGTACTTC. This codes for CSVALAGRWRETQYF.

This clonotype was recorded many times. The chain carries TRBV18 and TRBJ2-7, with 7 nucleotides matching TRBD1. The germline CDR1 and CDR2 sequences are KGHSH and LQKENI. The ends lost 2 bases at V and 2 bases at J; junction bases unmatched: 6. CDR3 length: 15 residues. The CDR3 spells CASSPFRDSPYEQYF. The DNA of the CDR3 is TGTGCCAGCTCACCATTCCGGGACAGCCCCTACGAGCAGTACTTC.

The chain uses TRBV7-2 and TRBJ1-2, with TRBD1 identical over 7 bases. The V and J ends lost 2 bases and 6 bases, in that order; junction bases with no gene match: 6. There are 14 residues in the CDR3. Germline V gene sequence: CDR1 SGHTA, CDR2 FQGNSA. CDR3 sequence (DNA): TGTGCCAGCAGCTTATTGTCGACAGGGAATGGCTACACCTTC. Amino acid sequence: CASSLLSTGNGYTF.

This sequence joins TRBV4-2 and TRBJ2-1; D unclear. The CDR3 runs to 17 residues. Germline CDR1 is LGHNA and CDR2 is YNFKEQ. The ends were cut back, 0 bases at V and 2 bases at J, with 14 bases in the middle. The CDR3 DNA sequence: TGTGCCAGCAGCCAAGACGGCGGTACTGTGGCCTACAATGAGCAGTTCTTC. Translating it yields CASSQDGGTVAYNEQFF.

This clonotype was observed a few times. The genes are TRBV2 and TRBJ2-7; 8 bases align to TRBD1. CDR3 length equals 12 residues. Per germline, CDR1 SNHLY and CDR2 FYNNEI. V lost 7 bases, J lost 3 bases, and 2 bases stayed unmatched. DNA of the CDR3: TGTGCCAGCACGGGACAGGACTACGAGCAGTACTTC. Protein product: CASTGQDYEQYF.

This sequence joins TRBV6-5 and TRBJ1-6; no definite D call. Germline CDR1 and CDR2: MNHEY and SVGAGI. Trimming pared 3 bases from V and 11 bases from J, leaving 8 bases between. There are 12 residues in the CDR3. CDR3 in amino acids: CASSYGPPPLHF. In nucleotides, the CDR3 is TGTGCCAGCAGTTATGGCCCCCCACCCCTCCACTTT.